This T cell receptor beta chain was captured in a study of T cell repertoires in cytomegalovirus infection. On the study more broadly: A matching HLA type, together with CMV infection, was signaled by public TCR beta signatures.

Regarding the study as a whole: HLA-C-restricted CMV-specific TCR beta clonotypes prevailed in the ex vivo response. Identification of carriers of CMV plus the relevant HLA was achieved through cumulative public TCR beta family frequency.

CDR1 and CDR2 from the germline V gene are LNHDA and SQIVND (reference sequence). V was shortened by 3 bases and J by 0 bases, with 6 bases between the two germline ends. CDR3 length equals 14 residues. TCRdb passed the reads through MiXCR, listing each CDR3 protein once. The table has about 180,000 distinct CDR3 sequences, around an eighth seen once. This clonotype was counted only a few times. Its antigen is unidentified. The sequence was collected from a human donor in good health (CMV status not recorded). Some clones in this sample may be carry-over from other donors' samples. The V call is TRBV19, the J call TRBJ1-5; no clear D gene. Sequencing used PBMCs. The CDR3 DNA follows: TGTGCCAGTAGTATTGACGATAGCAATCAGCCCCAGCATTTT. It yields the protein CASSIDDSNQPQHF.